These 2 T cell receptor beta chains were all obtained from the same sample, sequenced in a study of T cells in Graves' hyperthyroidism and ophthalmopathy (dated by TCRdb to about 2019). Library preparation was by multiplex PCR. This sample was sequenced with an Illumina HiSeq 2000. The TCR beta CDR3 regions were amplified from the RNA transcripts. The TCR CDR3 was subjected to a first round of RT-PCR using the HTBI primer set and the Qiagen OneStep RT-PCR kit. The public reads were reanalyzed by TCRdb: fastp trimming at Q25, MiXCR alignment, in-frame beta chains only. CDR3 protein duplicates are merged, each entry listing the most common genes and DNA. This sample gives 300,000 to 450,000 distinct CDR3 sequences in total; around 25% of them show up just once. The ten biggest clones cover more than 60% of the sample. The sample taken for sequencing was blood. Receptor source: a man aged 45-65 years with Graves' hyperthyroidism.

The chain joins TRBV27 to TRBJ2-2; the D gene is possibly TRBD2 (6 bases). V shed 6 bases and J shed 3 bases, with 14 bases lying between them. The germline V gene has CDR1 MNHEY and CDR2 SMNVEV (reference sequence). This CDR3 has 15 residues. The CDR3 DNA follows: TGTGCCAGCAGCGGCGGGGCAACCTACACCGGGGAGCTGTTTTTT. Protein sequence: CASSGGATYTGELFF.

The V and J genes are TRBV28 and TRBJ1-2; possibly TRBD1 for D (5 bases). Trimming cost V 2 bases and J 7 bases, with 14 bases left between them. Germline V gene data show CDR1 as MDHEN and CDR2 as SYDVKM. The CDR3 covers 14 residues. CDR3 loop: CASSLGLGRVGYTF. The CDR3, as DNA: TGTGCCAGCAGTTTAGGTTTGGGGCGCGTTGGCTACACCTTC.